These 15 T cell receptor beta chains were all obtained from the same sample, sequenced in a study of regulatory and conventional T cells in RAG deficiency. Regulatory T cells were sorted from blood as CD4+ CD25-high CD127-low cells. The repertoire was sequenced with immunoSEQ multiplex PCR; TCRdb's copy has only in-frame clones and lacks some. The sample shows about 12,000 clones, 94% of them seen only once. These data were also filed under a second study, of regulatory T cells. That publication notes: Primers: 52 TRBV forward and 13 TRBJ reverse.

The sequenced material came from CD127- CD25+ CD4+ Tregs sorted from blood. These receptors were taken from a human donor in good health.

This clone was recorded only once. This chain uses TRBV15 with TRBJ2-5; a possible D gene is TRBD2 (6 bases). CDR1 is LNHNV, CDR2 YYDKDF, per germline (reference sequence). Trimming stripped 2 bases from V and 13 bases from J, with 14 bases between. This CDR3 region has 12 residues. The CDR3 DNA reads TGTGCCACCAGCAGACGTCGGGACTCACTGTACTTC. It codes for CATSRRRDSLYF.

The rearrangement links TRBV5-1 to TRBJ2-7; TRBD2 might be the D (5 bases). V lost 4 bases and J 3 bases, leaving 17 bases between the germline ends. The CDR3 has 15 amino acids. Germline lookup yields CDR1 SGHRS and CDR2 YFSETQ. CDR3 in DNA: TGCGCCAGCAGCCCGGGGATCCAGTTCCGCTACGAGCAGTACTTC. It is translated as CASSPGIQFRYEQYF.

The V gene is TRBV5-4, the J gene TRBJ2-3; 9 nucleotides match TRBD2. Looked up from germline, CDR1 is SGHNT and CDR2 is YYREEE (reference sequence). Trimming removed 7 bases from V and 1 base from J; junction bases left unmatched: 7. The CDR3 sequence is 15 residues long. The CDR3 loop reads CASRRLAVGTDTQYF. CDR3 nucleotides: TGTGCCAGCCGCCGACTAGCGGTAGGCACAGATACGCAGTATTTT.

For the CDR3, the DNA is TGTGCCAGTAGTATGAGACAGGTGAACACTGAAGCTTTCTTT. It is translated as CASSMRQVNTEAFF. V gene TRBV19 combines with J gene TRBJ1-1; possible D gene TRBD1, 6 bases. Looked up from germline, CDR1 is LNHDA and CDR2 is SQIVND (reference sequence). V was pared by 3 bases and J by 0 bases, with 8 bases between. This CDR3 spans 14 amino acids.

The CDR3 DNA is TGTGCCAGCAGCTTGTTACAGGGGGCTAGGGGCTACACCTTC. Translation gives CASSLLQGARGYTF. J is TRBJ1-2 and V is TRBV5-6, with 9 bases lining up with TRBD1. Per germline, CDR1 SGHDT and CDR2 YYEEEE. Trimming removed 1 base from V and 8 bases from J; junction bases left unmatched: 6. The CDR3 is 14 amino acids.

This rearrangement joins TRBV7-3 to TRBJ1-6; D not resolved. The CDR3 is 15 amino acids. V was shortened by 2 bases and J by 0 bases, with 5 bases between the two germline ends. Germline CDR1 SGHTA, CDR2 FQGTGA. The CDR3 protein is CASSLGSSYNSPLHF. The CDR3 nucleotides are TGTGCCAGCAGCTTAGGGAGCTCCTATAATTCACCCCTCCACTTT. Full variable domain (missing parts from reference TRBV7-3 and TRBJ1-6): GAGVSQTPSNKVTEKGKYVELRCDPISGHTALYWYRQSLGQGPEFLIYFQGTGAADDSGLPNDRFFAVRPEGSVSTLKIQRTERGDSAVYLCASSLGSSYNSPLHFGNGTRLTVT.

The rearrangement joins TRBV10-2 to TRBJ2-5; TRBD1 is a possible D gene (6 bases). CDR1 WSHSY and CDR2 SAAADI come from the germline V gene. The V and J ends lost 6 bases and 7 bases respectively, with 18 bases between them. The CDR3 is 14 residues long. CDR3 amino acids: CASRDRPLVGTQYF. CDR3 nucleotides: TGCGCCAGCAGAGACAGGCCCCTCGTTGGGACCCAGTACTTC.

The V and J genes are TRBV30 and TRBJ2-3; TRBD2 aligns across 12 bases. This CDR3 contains 14 residues. Per the germline V gene, CDR1 is GTSNPN and CDR2 is SVGIG (reference sequence). Trimming took 3 bases from V and 5 from J; bases not matched to a gene: 3. CDR3 in amino acids: CAWSLTSGGDTQYF. CDR3 nucleotide sequence: TGTGCCTGGAGCTTGACTAGCGGGGGAGATACGCAGTATTTT.

The chain links TRBV29-1 to TRBJ2-5, with 14 bases lining up with TRBD2. The J segment lost 2 bases and the V segment lost 7 bases, leaving 6 bases of the junction unmatched. The CDR3 has 15 amino acids. Germline assignment: CDR1 SQVTM and CDR2 ANQGSEA. CDR3 in amino acids: CSGGRLAGGQETQYF. CDR3 DNA sequence: TGCAGCGGGGGGAGACTAGCGGGGGGGCAAGAGACCCAGTACTTC.

The chain recombines TRBV11-3 with TRBJ1-1, with TRBD1 matching 8 bases. The junction had 9 bases not matched to a gene; V was cut back by 5 bases and J by 7 bases. Germline CDR1 is SGHNT and CDR2 is YENEEA. The CDR3 has 14 residues. The CDR3 region is CASSLGGRGLEAFF. CDR3 nucleotides: TGTGCCAGCAGCCTCGGGGGCAGGGGGCTTGAAGCTTTCTTT. The variable domain in full, with the rest retrieved from reference TRBV11-3 and TRBJ1-1, is EAGVVQSPRYKIIEKKQPVAFWCNPISGHNTLYWYLQNLGQGPELLIRYENEEAVDDSQLPKDRFSAERLKGVDSTLKIQPAELGDSAVYLCASSLGGRGLEAFFGQGTRLTVV.

This chain joins TRBV4-1 and TRBJ1-4, with TRBD1 identical over 10 bases. The length of the CDR3 is 15 residues. V was clipped by 0 bases and J by 7 bases; unmatched bases: 2. CDR1 MGHRA and CDR2 YSYEKL come from the germline V gene. CDR3 sequence (DNA): TGCGCCAGCAGCCAAGAGGACAGGGGGTTTGAAAAACTGTTTTTT. Translated, it gives CASSQEDRGFEKLFF.

This chain joins TRBV19 and TRBJ1-2; 8 nucleotides line up with TRBD1. V trimming: 0 bases; J trimming: 5 bases; junction bases outside the gene matches: 14. Germline V CDR1 and CDR2: LNHDA, SQIVND (reference sequence). The CDR3 sequence is 18 residues long. CDR3 nucleotide sequence: TGTGCCAGTAGTATAGATGCCAGGACAGGGACGAAGAGATATGGCTACACCTTC. Its translation: CASSIDARTGTKRYGYTF. Combining the CDR3 with reference TRBV19 and TRBJ1-2 gives the whole variable domain DGGITQSPKYLFRKEGQNVTLSCEQNLNHDAMYWYRQDPGQGLRLIYYSQIVNDFQKGDIAEGYSVSREKKESFPLTVTSAQKNPTAFYLCASSIDARTGTKRYGYTFGSGTRLTVV.

The chain couples TRBV5-1 to TRBJ2-3; 12 nucleotides align to TRBD2. Germline assignment: CDR1 SGHRS and CDR2 YFSETQ. J lost 0 bases, V lost 0 bases, and 2 bases had no gene match. This CDR3 is 17 amino acids long. The chain's CDR3 is CASSLGTSGASTDTQYF. CDR3 DNA sequence: TGCGCCAGCAGCTTGGGGACTAGCGGGGCTAGCACAGATACGCAGTATTTT.

The rearrangement joins TRBV19 to TRBJ2-6, with 10 nucleotides matching TRBD2. With V trimmed by 7 bases and J by 0 bases, 6 bases remained unmatched. Germline CDR1 is LNHDA and CDR2 is SQIVND (reference sequence). The CDR3 covers 17 residues. The CDR3 DNA is TGTGCCAGTACTAGAACTAGCGGGGCCTCTGGGGCCAACGTCCTGACTTTC. It encodes CASTRTSGASGANVLTF.

The chain combines TRBV30 with TRBJ2-4; D perhaps matches TRBD2 (5 bases). CDR3 length: 14 residues. Trimming cost V 4 bases and J 1 base, with 11 bases left between them. The germline V gene encodes CDR1 GTSNPN and CDR2 SVGIG (reference sequence). The CDR3 sequence: CAWKADAAKNIQYF. In DNA, the CDR3 is TGTGCCTGGAAAGCGGACGCGGCCAAAAACATTCAGTACTTC. The full variable domain, completed using reference TRBV30 and TRBJ2-4, is SQTIHQWPATLVQPVGSPLSLECTVEGTSNPNLYWYRQAAGRGLQLLFYSVGIGQISSEVPQNLSASRPQDRQFILSSKKLLLSDSGFYLCAWKADAAKNIQYFGAGTRLSVL.